The 10 T cell receptor beta chains listed next were all sequenced from one sample in a study of lymphopenia after photon versus proton radiotherapy. Sequencing used immunoSEQ multiplex PCR; TCRdb keeps in-frame clones, though not all of them. Among about 60,000 clones listed, about 81% were seen once. The material was peripheral blood, obtained from a patient treated with proton-based radiotherapy. Every receptor here comes from a man in his 60s with pancreatic cancer.

J is TRBJ1-5 and V is TRBV18; 8 positions agree with TRBD1. Germline-derived CDR1 and CDR2 are KGHSH and LQKENI. With 4 bases clipped from V and 5 bases from J, the junction kept 1 base outside the gene matches. This CDR3 is built from 13 residues. The CDR3 nucleotides read TGTGCCAGCTCACAGGACAGGGATCAGCCCCAGCATTTT. Its protein is CASSQDRDQPQHF.

The chain is built from TRBV5-6 and TRBJ1-5; D call uncertain. V was shortened by 0 bases and J by 7 bases, with 8 bases between the two germline ends. The germline V gene encodes CDR1 SGHDT and CDR2 YYEEEE. This CDR3 comprises 13 residues. CDR3 sequence (DNA): TGTGCCAGCAGCTTGGCCTCCGTCCAGCCCCAGCATTTT. Residues: CASSLASVQPQHF. The whole variable domain, remainder taken from reference TRBV5-6 and TRBJ1-5, is DAGVTQSPTHLIKTRGQQVTLRCSPKSGHDTVSWYQQALGQGPQFIFQYYEEEERQRGNFPDRFSGHQFPNYSSELNVNALLLGDSALYLCASSLASVQPQHFGDGTRLSIL.

A single count supports this clone. The CDR3 DNA follows: TGTGCCAGCAGCCCGCTGCACTCGACAGCTTTAGGAGGGTACTTC. Encoded protein: CASSPLHSTALGGYF. The chain uses TRBV5-8 and TRBJ2-7, with D tentatively TRBD1 or TRBD2 (5 bases each). This CDR3 region has 15 residues. Trimming took off 4 bases at V and 12 bases at J, with 26 bases between the two ends. Germline V gene sequence: CDR1 SGHTS, CDR2 YDEGEE.

J is TRBJ2-1 and V is TRBV28, with 10 bases that match TRBD2. The germline V gene encodes CDR1 MDHEN and CDR2 SYDVKM. V lost 5 bases to trimming and J lost 4 bases; unmatched junction nucleotides: 11. The CDR3 is made up of 17 amino acids. CDR3 in amino acids: CASSTHNSGRRYNEQFF. CDR3 DNA sequence: TGTGCCAGCAGTACCCACAATAGCGGGAGGCGGTACAATGAGCAGTTCTTC.

This clone was picked up one time. V usage is TRBV19 and J usage is TRBJ1-2; 7 bases match TRBD1. CDR1 is LNHDA, CDR2 SQIVND, per germline (reference sequence). The CDR3 extends over 13 amino acids. The junction had 3 bases not matched to a gene; V was cut back by 6 bases and J by 2 bases. CDR3 sequence (DNA): TGTGCCAGTAGAAAGACAGGGAACTATGGCTACACCTTC. Its protein product is CASRKTGNYGYTF.

The rearrangement joins TRBV7-9 to TRBJ2-7, with D possibly TRBD1 on 6 matching bases. The CDR3 totals 15 residues. Germline CDR1 is SEHNR and CDR2 is FQNEAQ (reference sequence). The V end was cut by 6 bases, the J end by 7 bases, with 22 bases between. The CDR3 region is CASSHNPQGPVEQYF. CDR3 nucleotides: TGTGCCAGCAGTCATAATCCACAGGGACCGGTGGAGCAGTACTTC.

This sequence joins TRBV7-2 and TRBJ2-7, with a possible D match to TRBD1 (6 bases). V dropped 2 bases and J dropped 2 bases, with 10 bases sitting between them. Germline V gives CDR1 SGHTA, CDR2 FQGNSA. This CDR3 region has 14 residues. CDR3 amino acids: CASSLSGQTYEQYF. The CDR3 nucleotides read TGTGCCAGCAGCTTAAGTGGACAGACCTACGAGCAGTACTTC.

The CDR3 sequence: CASSTSGQGRAYEQYF. For the CDR3, the DNA is TGTGCCAGCAGTACCTCGGGACAGGGTAGGGCATACGAGCAGTACTTC. The V call is TRBV6-6, the J call TRBJ2-7; 9 bases are a match to TRBD1. Trimming cost V 5 bases and J 4 bases; bases outside gene matches: 12. The CDR3 sequence is 16 residues long. Germline V gene sequence: CDR1 MNHNY, CDR2 SVGAGI (reference sequence).

This clone was observed a few times. The J gene is TRBJ2-7, the V gene TRBV27; D is undetermined. The CDR3 has 13 amino acids. The germline gives CDR1 MNHEY, CDR2 SMNVEV (reference sequence). The V gene lost 1 base and the J gene lost 7 bases, with 11 bases spanning the gap. CDR3 sequence reads: CASSLLTSSEQYF. The DNA of the CDR3 is TGTGCCAGCAGTTTATTAACCTCCTCGGAGCAGTACTTC.

This clone was seen just once. The chain combines TRBV5-4 with TRBJ1-5, with 8 bases lining up with TRBD1. V trimming: 5 bases; J trimming: 6 bases; junction bases outside the gene matches: 13. This CDR3 is built from 16 residues. Germline CDR1 reads SGHNT; CDR2 reads YYREEE (reference sequence). Written as DNA, the CDR3 is TGTGCCAGCAGTTGGGAACCCAGGGGGCTTATTCAGCCCCAGCATTTT. Translation gives CASSWEPRGLIQPQHF.